This T cell receptor (beta chain) was identified in a study of blood T cell repertoires in COVID-19. This clone was seen only once. Assay used: immunoSEQ multiplex PCR; TCRdb lists only in-frame clones, some missing. The sample has a few hundred thousand clones, roughly 84% seen once; the top ten hold less than 4%. Material: peripheral blood. This clonotype was obtained from a woman aged 18-35 years with acute or convalescent COVID-19.

CDR3 region: CASSQQGTSGYNEQFF. The CDR3, as DNA: TGTGCCAGCAGCCAACAAGGGACTAGCGGGTACAATGAGCAGTTCTTC. The V gene is TRBV14, the J gene TRBJ2-1; 12 nucleotides line up with TRBD2. V was clipped by 2 bases and J by 4 bases; unmatched bases: 3. CDR1 is SGHDN, CDR2 FVKESK, per germline. The CDR3 sequence is 16 residues long.